Shown below are 7 T cell receptor beta chains from a single sample sequenced in a study of T-cell reconstitution after alpha-beta-depleted transplantation in children. For TCRbeta, the library was prepared with unique molecular identifiers. TCRdb independently ran MiXCR on the PCR reads; one entry per CDR3 protein. Here the sample spans about 980,000 distinct CDR3 sequences, under 30% being singletons. Material: PBMCs, mostly from graft donor cells, obtained 360 days after TCRalphabeta/CD19-depleted stem cell transplant. These receptors were collected from a boy under two years old who had a stem cell transplant for SCID, so the T cells may come from the graft donor.

This clonotype was observed a handful of times. V usage is TRBV12-3 or TRBV12-4 and J usage is TRBJ2-5; 10 nucleotides line up with TRBD1. V lost 6 bases, J lost 2 bases, and 3 bases stayed unmatched. The CDR3 contains 14 residues. The CDR3 here is CASRRDRGQETQYF. CDR3 sequence (DNA): TGTGCCAGCAGGAGGGACAGGGGACAAGAGACCCAGTACTTC.

This clonotype was picked up a small number of times. Mismatch with germline at one junction end may stem from a read error. J is TRBJ2-7 and V is TRBV12-3 or TRBV12-4, with D perhaps being TRBD1 or TRBD2 (6 bases each). The CDR3 consists of 14 residues. The CDR3 region is CASSLWGASYGQYF. In nucleotides, the CDR3 is TGTGCCAGCAGTTTATGGGGGGCGAGCTACGGGCAGTACTTC.

J is TRBJ2-1 and V is TRBV7-9; weak D call: TRBD2 (7 bases). V gave up 4 bases and J gave up 4 bases, with 17 bases separating them. This CDR3 comprises 16 residues. Germline assignment: CDR1 SEHNR and CDR2 FQNEAQ (reference sequence). CDR3 sequence reads: CASSYWLGGLYNEQFF. The CDR3 DNA reads TGTGCCAGCAGCTATTGGCTCGGGGGGCTGTACAATGAGCAGTTCTTC.

The rearrangement links TRBV9 to TRBJ2-5; D gene unclear. The germline V and J ends were trimmed by 3 bases and 3 bases, with 15 bases remaining between them. The CDR3 runs to 15 residues. CDR1 is SGDLS and CDR2 is YYNGEE in the germline V gene. The CDR3 DNA sequence: TGTGCCAGCAGCGAAGAAGGGATTCAGGAAGAGACCCAGTACTTC. This encodes CASSEEGIQEETQYF.

The chain joins TRBV20-1 to TRBJ2-5, with TRBD1 as a possible D gene (6 bases). Germline CDR1 and CDR2: DFQATT and SNEGSKA (reference sequence). The length of the CDR3 is 17 residues. With 0 bases removed from V and 3 bases from J, the gap between germline ends came to 20 bases. The chain's CDR3 is CSARDKARTAGKETQYF. The CDR3 region has the DNA TGCAGTGCTAGAGACAAAGCCAGGACAGCAGGGAAAGAGACCCAGTACTTC.

This clonotype occurred a few times. The chain combines TRBV29-1 with TRBJ2-2, with a weak D call TRBD1 (6 bases). The V end was cut by 3 bases, the J end by 9 bases, with 14 bases between. CDR1 and CDR2 (germline): SQVTM, ANQGSEA. This CDR3 has 13 amino acids. CDR3 loop: CSVEQTGPRELFF. CDR3 coding DNA: TGCAGCGTTGAGCAAACAGGGCCCCGGGAGCTGTTTTTT.

The chain joins TRBV4-3 to TRBJ2-7, with a tentative D call TRBD2 (7 bases). Between the trimmed V and J ends, which lost 6 bases and 3 bases, there was a span of 24 bases. CDR3 length: 17 amino acids. Germline-derived CDR1 and CDR2 are LGHNA and YSLEER. The DNA of the CDR3 is TGCGCCAGCAGTTCGGGGCGGGGGCTAGCGGAGAGCTACGAGCAGTACTTC. This translates into CASSSGRGLAESYEQYF.